This T cell receptor beta chain originates from a study of T cells after posttransplantation cyclophosphamide. Measured with immunoSEQ multiplex PCR; TCRdb has only the in-frame clones, and not every one. The sample lists about 32,000 clones, 91% occurring once. The CDR3 sequence is 14 residues long. Germline lookup yields CDR1 MNHNY and CDR2 SVGAGI (reference sequence). V lost 2 bases to trimming and J lost 8 bases, with 13 bases between them. Cells defined as naive were viable CD3+CD4+ or CD3+CD8+ and CCR7+CD45RA+CD45RO-CD95-CD27+CD28+. The chain recombines TRBV6-6 with TRBJ1-3; D is uncertain. Sequencing used naive CD4+ T cells sorted from blood. The source of this sequence is a man younger than 40 in good health and a related stem cell transplant donor. CDR3 bases: TGTGCCAGCAGTTACCGTCCGGGTGGCGACACCATATATTTT. It is translated as CASSYRPGGDTIYF.